One sample yielded the 13 T cell receptor beta chains listed below, sequenced in a study of T cells after yellow fever vaccination. TCRdb itself ran the 5' RACE reads through MiXCR, one entry per CDR3 protein. The repertoire has roughly 310,000 distinct CDR3 sequences, about 8.7% of them found once; the top ten carry about a sixth. Sequenced material: PBMCs, taken on the day of the first yellow fever vaccination. Every receptor here comes from a man between 18 and 35 years old who received the YFV17D yellow fever vaccine.

This clonotype was picked up many times. The chain couples TRBV5-1 to TRBJ1-1; D possibly corresponds to TRBD1 (6 bases). This CDR3 contains 14 residues. Germline CDR1 is SGHRS and CDR2 is YFSETQ. Trimming took 0 bases from V and 5 from J, leaving 11 bases between them. The chain's CDR3 is CASSLGQAGTEAFF. The CDR3 nucleotides read TGCGCCAGCAGCTTGGGACAGGCGGGAACTGAAGCTTTCTTT.

The V and J genes are TRBV14 and TRBJ1-3; no definite D call. Germline-derived CDR1 and CDR2 are SGHDN and FVKESK. Trimming stripped 3 bases from V and 4 bases from J, with 10 bases between. The CDR3 is 14 amino acids. The CDR3 region is CASSHILWGNTIYF. The CDR3 DNA follows: TGTGCCAGCAGCCATATTCTCTGGGGAAACACCATATATTTT.

The chain joins TRBV29-1 to TRBJ2-5, with 9 positions matching TRBD1. J was trimmed by 4 bases and V by 6 bases; bases with no gene match: 9. CDR1 and CDR2 from the germline V gene are SQVTM and ANQGSEA. This CDR3 has 14 amino acids. DNA for the CDR3: TGCAGCGTACCCGCGGGGACAGGGCCAGAGACCCAGTACTTC. Protein sequence: CSVPAGTGPETQYF.

This chain joins TRBV7-9 and TRBJ2-7; 7 bases are a match to TRBD2. Germline loops: CDR1 SEHNR, CDR2 FQNEAQ (reference sequence). The V and J ends lost 6 bases and 6 bases, in that order; junction bases with no gene match: 8. The CDR3 has 13 amino acids. In nucleotides, the CDR3 is TGTGCCAGCAGTCCATCGCGGGGGAGCGAGCAGTACTTC. The encoded protein is CASSPSRGSEQYF.

This clonotype came up a few times. J is TRBJ2-1 and V is TRBV6-1; D may be TRBD1 (6 bases). The V gene lost 5 bases and the J gene lost 12 bases, with 20 bases spanning the gap. The CDR3 is 14 residues long. CDR1 is MNHNS, CDR2 SASEGT, per germline. The CDR3: CASSLGPRIQGQFF. The CDR3 coding sequence is TGTGCCAGCAGTCTAGGTCCCCGAATACAGGGGCAGTTCTTC.

This clonotype was detected a few times. The V gene is TRBV25-1, the J gene TRBJ2-4, with TRBD2 matching over 7 bases. The J segment lost 9 bases and the V segment lost 4 bases, leaving 12 bases of the junction unmatched. This CDR3 comprises 15 residues. The germline V gene has CDR1 MGHDK and CDR2 SYGVNS. CDR3 in DNA: TGTGCCAGCAGTGGACCCCCATCCTCGGGAGGCATTCAGTACTTC. This codes for CASSGPPSSGGIQYF.

This clonotype has ten or more counts. The chain uses TRBV3-1 and TRBJ2-1; D possibly uses TRBD1 or TRBD2 (6 bases each). The V end was cut by 5 bases, the J end by 8 bases, with 19 bases between. The CDR3 consists of 15 residues. Germline V lookup: CDR1 LGHDT, CDR2 YNNKEL (reference sequence). The CDR3 bases are TGTGCCAGCAGCTACAATCCGGGGGCGAACCATGAGCAGTTCTTC. Translation gives CASSYNPGANHEQFF.

The table lists this clonotype with many counts. The chain carries TRBV7-9 and TRBJ2-5, with 7 bases lining up with TRBD2. Trimming took 1 base from V and 4 from J; bases not matched to a gene: 6. The CDR3 is 15 amino acids. The germline gives CDR1 SEHNR, CDR2 FQNEAQ (reference sequence). CDR3 residues: CASSLGTRRGETQYF. The CDR3 region has the DNA TGTGCCAGCAGCTTAGGGACTAGACGGGGAGAGACCCAGTACTTC.

This clonotype was seen repeatedly, ten times or more. The chain links TRBV29-1 to TRBJ1-2; D is possibly TRBD1 (5 bases). Trimming left V 3 bases short and J 2 bases short, with 13 bases between. Germline lookup yields CDR1 SQVTM and CDR2 ANQGSEA. The CDR3 extends over 14 amino acids. CDR3 nucleotides: TGCAGCGTTGAGTGGATTGGGGGAAACTATGGCTACACCTTC. Encoded protein: CSVEWIGGNYGYTF.

This rearrangement joins TRBV27 to TRBJ2-7; D is perhaps TRBD1 or TRBD2 (5 bases each). This CDR3 contains 13 residues. V lost 5 bases and J lost 5, with 13 bases in between. Germline V gene sequence: CDR1 MNHEY, CDR2 SMNVEV (reference sequence). The CDR3 DNA reads as TGTGCCAGCAGTCCCTTTAGGGACGACGAGCAGTACTTC. It yields the protein CASSPFRDDEQYF.

The CDR3 here is CASSVALQEGEGDYGYTF. Here the CDR3 DNA reads TGTGCCAGCAGCGTAGCCTTACAGGAGGGCGAGGGGGATTATGGCTACACCTTC. This rearrangement joins TRBV9 to TRBJ1-2; D may be TRBD1 (6 bases). The CDR3 extends over 18 amino acids. Germline-derived CDR1 and CDR2 are SGDLS and YYNGEE. The ends were cut back, 0 bases at V and 5 bases at J, with 23 bases in the middle. The full variable domain, in which reference TRBV9 and TRBJ1-2 provide the parts outside the CDR3, is DSGVTQTPKHLITATGQRVTLRCSPRSGDLSVYWYQQSLDQGLQFLIQYYNGEERAKGNILERFSAQQFPDLHSELNLSSLELGDSALYFCASSVALQEGEGDYGYTFGSGTRLTVV.

This clonotype turned up a few times. The chain employs TRBV4-1 and TRBJ2-3; D ambiguous. V lost 1 base to trimming and J lost 1 base, with 9 bases between them. Germline lookup yields CDR1 MGHRA and CDR2 YSYEKL. The CDR3 contains 15 residues. The CDR3 reads CASSQVNRRTDTQYF. The DNA of the CDR3 is TGCGCCAGCAGCCAAGTTAATAGGCGCACAGATACGCAGTATTTT.

This clonotype was seen only a few times. This chain connects TRBV7-9 to TRBJ2-4; D is possibly TRBD1 or TRBD2 (6 bases each). Trimming stripped 4 bases from V and 6 bases from J, with 16 bases between. The CDR3 sequence is 15 residues long. CDR1 and CDR2 from the germline V gene are SEHNR and FQNEAQ (reference sequence). CDR3: CASSYPSGGGNIQYF. The CDR3 coding sequence is TGTGCCAGCAGCTACCCCTCCGGGGGCGGAAACATTCAGTACTTC. The variable domain in full, completed from reference TRBV7-9 and TRBJ2-4, reads DTGVSQNPRHKITKRGQNVTFRCDPISEHNRLYWYRQTLGQGPEFLTYFQNEAQLEKSRLLSDRFSAERPKGSFSTLEIQRTEQGDSAMYLCASSYPSGGGNIQYFGAGTRLSVL.